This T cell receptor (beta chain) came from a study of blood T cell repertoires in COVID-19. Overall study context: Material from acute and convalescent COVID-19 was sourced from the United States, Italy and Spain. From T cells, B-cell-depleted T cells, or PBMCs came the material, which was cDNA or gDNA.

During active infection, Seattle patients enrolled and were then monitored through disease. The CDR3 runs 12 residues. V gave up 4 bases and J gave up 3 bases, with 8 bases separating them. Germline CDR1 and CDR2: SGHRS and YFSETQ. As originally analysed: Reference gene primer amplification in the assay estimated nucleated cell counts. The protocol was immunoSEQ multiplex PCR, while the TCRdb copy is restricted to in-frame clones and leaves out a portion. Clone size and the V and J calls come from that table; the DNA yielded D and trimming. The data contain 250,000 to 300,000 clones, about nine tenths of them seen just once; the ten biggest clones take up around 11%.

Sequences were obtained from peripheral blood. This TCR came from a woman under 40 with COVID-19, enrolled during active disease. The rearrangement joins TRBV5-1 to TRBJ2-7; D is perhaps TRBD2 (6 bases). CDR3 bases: TGCGCCAGCAGCCCCGGGGGCTACGAGCAGTACTTC. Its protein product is CASSPGGYEQYF.